This T cell receptor beta chain is drawn from a study of CD8+ T cells in alopecia areata. Study summary: Oral tofacitinib (5 to 10 mg twice daily) was administered to treated patients.

Overall study findings and caveats: Scalp samples also yield sequences of resident alphabeta T cells from normal skin.

In alopecia areata patients, both lesional scalp punch biopsies and peripheral blood were collected. Sorted out of PBMCs were CD4+ T cells and CD8+ T cells. Regarding this clone: Antigen specificity is unknown.

The CDR3 loop spans 15 amino acids. V dropped 0 bases and J dropped 3; count of bases not matched to a gene: 3. Germline V gene data show CDR1 as SGHRS and CDR2 as YFSETQ. RNA extraction was followed by reverse transcription into cDNA, which acted as the sequencing template. The repertoire was sequenced with immunoSEQ multiplex PCR; TCRdb's copy has only in-frame clones and lacks some. The sample records roughly 120,000 clones, around two fifths being singletons. The gene calls are TRBV5-1 and TRBJ1-5; 7 positions agree with TRBD1. The source is a human donor with alopecia areata. Sequences were obtained from CD4+ T cells sorted from blood. This CDR3 reads CASSLEGQNNQPQHF. The CDR3 bases are TGCGCCAGCAGCTTGGAGGGACAGAACAATCAGCCCCAGCATTTT.